The 11 T cell receptor beta chains below come from one sample, sequenced in a study of T cells in Graves' hyperthyroidism and ophthalmopathy. RNA transcripts yielded amplified TCR beta CDR3 regions. The HTBI primer set served for first-round RT-PCR of the TCR CDR3. Via MiXCR, TCRdb re-called the multiplex PCR reads, giving one row per CDR3 protein. Of 350,000 to 400,000 distinct CDR3 sequences listed, 11% to 15% are singletons. Sequencing was done on a sample of blood. These TCRs come from a woman aged 60 to 75 with Graves' hyperthyroidism.

In its sample, this clonotype was seen many times. The junction shows a germline mismatch at one end, possibly a read error. This rearrangement joins TRBV12-3 or TRBV12-4 to TRBJ2-3, with D possibly being TRBD1 (5 bases). The length of the CDR3 is 15 residues. The CDR3 sequence is CASSLGQGLTDTQYF. CDR3 nucleotide sequence: TGCGCCAGCAGCTTGGGCCAGGGCCTCACAGATACGCAGTATTTT.

The genes are TRBV10-1 and TRBJ2-3; D not resolved. Trimming took 0 bases from V and 2 from J, leaving 9 bases between them. CDR3 size: 15 residues. CDR1 is WNHNN and CDR2 is SYGVQD in the germline V gene (reference sequence). The CDR3 protein is CASSESLGPTDTQYF. CDR3 nucleotide sequence: TGCGCCAGCAGTGAGTCTTTAGGGCCCACAGATACGCAGTATTTT.

The chain combines TRBV9 with TRBJ2-2; a possible D gene is TRBD2 (5 bases). V gave up 0 bases and J gave up 5 bases, with 5 bases separating them. Germline V gives CDR1 SGDLS, CDR2 YYNGEE. The CDR3 spans 13 residues. CDR3 in amino acids: CASSVAGTGELFF. The CDR3, as DNA: TGTGCCAGCAGCGTAGCGGGGACCGGGGAGCTGTTTTTT. Looking up the rest from reference TRBV9 and TRBJ2-2 gives the full variable domain: DSGVTQTPKHLITATGQRVTLRCSPRSGDLSVYWYQQSLDQGLQFLIQYYNGEERAKGNILERFSAQQFPDLHSELNLSSLELGDSALYFCASSVAGTGELFFGEGSRLTVL.

This clonotype was seen many times. The rearrangement joins TRBV7-2 to TRBJ2-2, with 10 bases matching TRBD2. Germline V lookup: CDR1 SGHTA, CDR2 FQGNSA. The CDR3 contains 15 residues. V was pared by 3 bases and J by 4 bases, with 2 bases of the junction left unmatched. The CDR3 nucleotides are TGTGCCAGCAGCTTCTGGACTAGCGGCACCGGGGAGCTGTTTTTT. This codes for CASSFWTSGTGELFF.

There are many counts of this clonotype. The V gene is TRBV2, the J gene TRBJ2-1; 7 bases are shared with TRBD2. Germline assignment: CDR1 SNHLY and CDR2 FYNNEI. The junction had 5 bases not matched to a gene; V was cut back by 2 bases and J by 7 bases. This CDR3 comprises 14 residues. CDR3 region: CASSETGGWNEQFF. DNA of the CDR3: TGTGCCAGCAGTGAAACGGGAGGCTGGAATGAGCAGTTCTTC.

This clonotype has a handful of counts. This chain uses TRBV7-2 with TRBJ2-7; a possible D gene is TRBD2 (6 bases). The ends were cut back, 3 bases at V and 9 bases at J, with 15 bases in the middle. The CDR3 is made up of 13 amino acids. The V gene's germline CDR1 is SGHTA and CDR2 FQGNSA. The CDR3, as DNA: TGTGCCAGCAGCTTGGAGGGGCCGCGCGGGCAGTACTTC. It codes for CASSLEGPRGQYF.

This clonotype was observed at least ten times. The rearrangement joins TRBV29-1 to TRBJ1-1; 11 nucleotides agree with TRBD1. V lost 4 bases, J lost 4 bases, and 5 bases stayed unmatched. The germline gives CDR1 SQVTM, CDR2 ANQGSEA. This CDR3 region has 14 residues. In DNA form, the CDR3 reads TGCAGCGTTGCTGGGACAGGGGGTGTCACTGAAGCTTTCTTT. Encoded protein: CSVAGTGGVTEAFF.

This clonotype appeared many times. The chain recombines TRBV6-1 with TRBJ1-1; perhaps TRBD1 as D (5 bases). Trimming took 5 bases from V and 7 from J, leaving 11 bases between them. CDR1 and CDR2 from the germline V gene are MNHNS and SASEGT. The CDR3 spans 12 residues. The CDR3 sequence is CASSNQGYEAFF. The CDR3 DNA follows: TGTGCCAGCAGTAATCAGGGATATGAAGCTTTCTTT.

Many counts were recorded for this clonotype. This sequence joins TRBV28 and TRBJ2-7, with 7 bases lining up with TRBD2. CDR3 length: 13 amino acids. V lost 6 bases and J lost 2; bases outside the gene matches: 4. CDR1 and CDR2 from the germline V gene are MDHEN and SYDVKM. In DNA form, the CDR3 reads TGTGCCAGCAGATCCGGGACTACCTACGAGCAGTACTTC. Protein product: CASRSGTTYEQYF.

This clonotype has more than one count but fewer than ten. The V and J genes are TRBV7-3 and TRBJ2-7; 7 bases are shared with TRBD2. The CDR3 contains 15 residues. Germline lookup yields CDR1 SGHTA and CDR2 FQGTGA. J lost 7 bases, V lost 0 bases, and 9 bases had no gene match. CDR3 in amino acids: CASSLTGSGTGEQYF. DNA of the CDR3: TGTGCCAGCAGCTTAACGGGGAGCGGGACGGGGGAGCAGTACTTC.

The chain employs TRBV3-1 and TRBJ1-1; D may be TRBD1 (5 bases). Germline-derived CDR1 and CDR2 are LGHDT and YNNKEL (reference sequence). Trimming took 1 base from V and 4 from J, leaving 13 bases between them. The CDR3 loop spans 15 amino acids. The CDR3 sequence: CASSQGAGLTTEAFF. CDR3 nucleotide sequence: TGTGCCAGCAGCCAAGGGGCAGGGTTGACCACTGAAGCTTTCTTT.